This T cell receptor beta chain was found in a study of response to subunit inactivated influenza vaccine. Findings and caveats of the study: After each seasonal influenza vaccination, few new T cells are recruited, the authors suggested.

Using its own MiXCR run on the RT-PCR reads, TCRdb lists one record per CDR3 protein. Counted here are around 580,000 distinct CDR3 sequences, 12% occurring once; the ten biggest clones make up roughly 10%. In this sample, this clonotype turned up a few times. Its antigen is unknown. This receptor was obtained from a man aged 45-60 years who received an inactivated influenza vaccine. The source material was PBMCs from blood, sampled on the day of vaccination.

The CDR3 coding sequence is TGTGCCAGCAGTTCCCATAGCGGGACTGTAACCGGGGAGCTGTTTTTT. Amino acid sequence: CASSSHSGTVTGELFF. V gene TRBV6-5 combines with J gene TRBJ2-2, with 8 bases matching TRBD2. Germline V gene sequence: CDR1 MNHEY, CDR2 SVGAGI. The junction had 9 bases not matched to a gene; V was cut back by 4 bases and J by 5 bases. The CDR3 runs 16 residues.